The clone carrying this T cell receptor beta chain was counted many times. The data are from a study of regulatory T cells in long-lasting Graves disease. Arm-PCR with iRepertoire HTBI primers amplified the CDR3 regions for these TCR beta libraries. MiXCR, applied by TCRdb to the multiplex PCR reads, yields one record per CDR3 protein. This table holds 400,000 to 450,000 distinct CDR3 sequences, about 16% found once. As to time point: newly diagnosed GD, antithyroid drugs for less than 3 months. The TCR library was made from RNA extracted from PBMCs. Per American Thyroid Association guidelines, Graves' disease was diagnosed. Per germline, CDR1 MNHEY and CDR2 SVGEGT. This CDR3 has 11 amino acids. Trimming removed 0 bases at V and 10 bases at J, with 6 bases between. A further study also used this sample, focusing on T cells in Graves' hyperthyroidism and ophthalmopathy. That publication notes: The model foresaw ophthalmopathy a median 6.5 months prior to onset.

The sequenced sample was peripheral blood mononuclear cells (PBMCs), obtained at new diagnosis, from a patient treated with antithyroid drugs. The chain uses TRBV6-2 or TRBV6-3 and TRBJ1-1, with D uncertain. The sequence was collected from a woman in her 30s with Graves disease. The CDR3 loop is CASSYSTRAFF. CDR3 coding DNA: TGTGCCAGCAGTTACTCGACGCGAGCTTTCTTT.